This entry describes one T cell receptor beta chain. Healthy bone marrow donors formed the donor group. Unrecorded immune exposures were likely, despite nominal health at sampling. The data are from a study of cytomegalovirus exposure and HLA in healthy donors. CDR3 size: 15 residues. V was cut by 0 bases and J by 0 bases, with 5 bases left in between. The germline V gene has CDR1 LGHNA and CDR2 YNFKEQ. It was with 60 Vbeta and 13 Jbeta primers that the PCR ran. Here immunoSEQ multiplex PCR was the method, and the copy in TCRdb shows in-frame clones only, minus some. The table lists fewer than 200,000 clones, about 81% of them singletons.

The chain employs TRBV4-2 and TRBJ1-4; D call uncertain. The receptor's source is a woman aged 30 to 39 in good health and CMV-seronegative. Material for sequencing was PBMCs. The CDR3 bases are TGTGCCAGCAGCCAAGAGGCAGCAACTAATGAAAAACTGTTTTTT. Translated: CASSQEAATNEKLFF.